A selection of T cell receptor beta chains follows, all from one sample in a study of cytomegalovirus exposure and HLA in healthy donors. Produced via immunoSEQ multiplex PCR; TCRdb's table is partial and in-frame only. The table has about 120,000 clones, about 88% seen once. Material for sequencing was PBMCs. The receptors were sampled from a man aged 18-30 years in good health and CMV-seropositive. CDR3s include the opening cysteine and the closing phenylalanine or tryptophan. D genes are given only for firm matches. Only some rows state a clone size, as once, few, many or a class for expanded clones.

V	D	size	J	DNA	CDR3
TRBV7-8	.	.	TRBJ2-1	TGTGCCAGCAGTATCGACAGGCGCTCCTACAATGAGCAGTTCTTC	CASSIDRRSYNEQFF
TRBV10-3	.	.	TRBJ2-3	TGTGCCACCAAGACAGGCCTGAACACAGATACGCAGTATTTT	CATKTGLNTDTQYF
TRBV13	.	.	TRBJ2-7	TGTGCCAGCAGCCGGGGTTTGGGACTCTCCTACGAGCAGTACTTC	CASSRGLGLSYEQYF
TRBV21-1	.	.	TRBJ2-5	TGTGCCAGCAGCAATTGGGGAGAAGAGACCCAGTACTTC	CASSNWGEETQYF
TRBV5-1	TRBD1	.	TRBJ1-4	TGCGCCAGCAGCCCTGGACAGGGAAATGAAAAACTGTTTTTT	CASSPGQGNEKLFF
TRBV4-3	.	.	TRBJ2-2	TGCGCCAGCAGCCAAGGTGCGGATAGGACAGTCACCGGGGAGCTGTTTTTT	CASSQGADRTVTGELFF
TRBV2	.	.	TRBJ2-7	TGTGCCAGCAGTGAAGGCGTCAGGGCCCTTCTCAACGAGCAGTACTTC	CASSEGVRALLNEQYF
TRBV7-9	TRBD1	once	TRBJ1-1	TGTGCCAGCAGCTTAGAAGGGACAGGGCTACTTGAAGCTTTCTTT	CASSLEGTGLLEAFF
TRBV29-1	.	.	TRBJ2-1	TGCAGCGTTGGGACACCTGGGGGGTTATTTGGAAAATACAATGAGCAGTTCTTC	CSVGTPGGLFGKYNEQFF
TRBV2	.	few	TRBJ1-6	TGTGCCAGCAGTGCCGAAGGGGTGGGTTCACCCCTCCACTTT	CASSAEGVGSPLHF
TRBV30	TRBD2	.	TRBJ2-3	TGTGCCTGGGGTGGTGGGCTAGCGGGGGACTTTCAGAGTACAGATACGCAGTATTTT	CAWGGGLAGDFQSTDTQYF
TRBV9	.	.	TRBJ2-1	TGTGCCAGCAGCGTAGTAAGGGAAGGGGTCTACAATGAGCAGTTCTTC	CASSVVREGVYNEQFF
TRBV7-9	.	.	TRBJ2-5	TGTGCCAGCAGCTTTTTACTAGGGGAGACCCAGTACTTC	CASSFLLGETQYF
TRBV18	TRBD2	once	TRBJ2-7	TGTGCCAGCTCACGGGACCTGAGCGGGGGGGCAGAAGAGCAGTACTTC	CASSRDLSGGAEEQYF
TRBV5-6	TRBD1	.	TRBJ1-2	TGTGCCAGCAGCCGTGACAGGGACGACACCTTC	CASSRDRDDTF
TRBV13	.	.	TRBJ1-2	TGTGCCAGCAGCTTTCGCGGGGAGAGGGTGGGAGATTCCTACACCTTC	CASSFRGERVGDSYTF
TRBV6-1	TRBD1	.	TRBJ2-7	TGTGCCAGCACCCTCCTCCGGGACAGCCCCTACGAGCAGTACTTC	CASTLLRDSPYEQYF
TRBV28	.	.	TRBJ2-7	TGTGCCAGCAGTTTCGCGCAGGTCTCCTACGAGCAGTACTTC	CASSFAQVSYEQYF
TRBV5-1	.	.	TRBJ1-2	TGCGCCAGCAGCTTGGAGGCCCGGGGTTCGGCCTATGGCTACACCTTC	CASSLEARGSAYGYTF
TRBV10-1	.	once	TRBJ1-2	TGCGCCAGCAGTGATTCAGGGGCGGCGATTGAGGGCTACACCTTC	CASSDSGAAIEGYTF
TRBV27	.	.	TRBJ2-1	TGTGCCAGCAGTCCCAGGGCGTATGAGCAGTTCTTC	CASSPRAYEQFF
TRBV11-2	.	.	TRBJ1-4	TGTGCCAGCAGCTTATTCCGGGGGGGAACTAATGAAAAACTGTTTTTT	CASSLFRGGTNEKLFF
TRBV29-1	.	.	TRBJ1-4	TGCAGCGCCTCCGATGTCGGGTCCACTAATGAAAAACTGTTTTTT	CSASDVGSTNEKLFF
TRBV2	TRBD2	.	TRBJ2-1	TGTGCCAGCCTGGGGACTAGCGGATACAATGAGCAGTTCTTC	CASLGTSGYNEQFF
TRBV27	.	.	TRBJ2-3	TGTGCCAGCAGTTTACAGGGATTGGATACGCAGTATTTT	CASSLQGLDTQYF
TRBV7-2	.	.	TRBJ2-7	TGTGCCAGCAGCTTACTGGTCATGGCAGGGTACGAGCAGTACTTC	CASSLLVMAGYEQYF
TRBV4-2	TRBD1	few	TRBJ1-1	TGTGCCAGCAGCCGAGGACAGGGGAGGACTGAAGCTTTCTTT	CASSRGQGRTEAFF
TRBV29-1	.	.	TRBJ2-2	TGCAGCGTTGGAGGCGTGAGGAACACCGGGGAGCTGTTTTTT	CSVGGVRNTGELFF
TRBV7-8	.	.	TRBJ1-4	TGTGCCAGCCGGCGGGCGACTAATGAAAAACTGTTTTTT	CASRRATNEKLFF
TRBV5-1	TRBD1	.	TRBJ1-3	TGCGCCAGCAGCCTGCCGGGACAGGCCCTCTCTGGAAACACCATATATTTT	CASSLPGQALSGNTIYF
TRBV9	.	.	TRBJ2-1	TGTGCCAGCAGCGTCGGGGATGAGCAGTTCTTC	CASSVGDEQFF
TRBV4-1	.	.	TRBJ1-5	TGCGCCAGCAGCCTAGGAGGAACAGGGATTAGCAATCAGCCCCAGCATTTT	CASSLGGTGISNQPQHF
TRBV4-2	.	.	TRBJ2-6	TGTGCCAGCAGACTGAACTCGATCTCTGGGGCCAACGTCCTGACTTTC	CASRLNSISGANVLTF
TRBV6-5	.	once	TRBJ2-2	TGTGCCAGCAGTTACTCGGGCGGGCCCACCGGGGAGCTGTTTTTT	CASSYSGGPTGELFF
TRBV7-9	TRBD2	.	TRBJ2-1	TGTGCCAGCAGCCCCCGGGGACTAGCGGGGGACAATGAGCAGTTCTTC	CASSPRGLAGDNEQFF
TRBV2	TRBD1	.	TRBJ2-2	TGTGCCAGCGGACAGGGGCGGACCGGGGAGCTGTTTTTT	CASGQGRTGELFF
TRBV5-1	.	.	TRBJ2-3	TGCGCCAGCAGCTTAGCGGCAGGGGCAAACGCGGATACGCAGTATTTT	CASSLAAGANADTQYF
TRBV4-3	.	.	TRBJ1-4	TGCGCCAGCAGCCAAGATGAAGGGGGACGGTGGAAACTGTTTTTT	CASSQDEGGRWKLFF
TRBV7-9	.	.	TRBJ2-2	TGTGCCAGCAGCCTACGATCGACCTACAGGGTCCCCGGGGAGCTGTTTTTT	CASSLRSTYRVPGELFF
TRBV18	.	once	TRBJ1-3	TGTGCCAGCTCTACTGGAGGTACTGGAAACACCATATATTTT	CASSTGGTGNTIYF
TRBV7-9	.	.	TRBJ2-5	TGTGCCAGCAGTCCCAATCCACAGAACCAAGAGACCCAGTACTTC	CASSPNPQNQETQYF
TRBV27	.	.	TRBJ2-6	TGTGCCACCCAACAGGCTTCATGGCCTAACTCTGGGGCCAACGTCCTGACTTTC	CATQQASWPNSGANVLTF
TRBV5-5	.	.	TRBJ1-1	TGTGCCAGCAGCTTGTGGAGCATGAACACTGAAGCTTTCTTT	CASSLWSMNTEAFF
TRBV7-8	.	.	TRBJ2-7	TGTGCCAGCAGCTTAGAGGCCGGGAGCTCCTACGAGCAGTACTTC	CASSLEAGSSYEQYF
TRBV7-9	.	.	TRBJ2-7	TGTGCCAGCGCCTTAACGGTTGGCTACGAGCAGTACTTC	CASALTVGYEQYF
TRBV27	TRBD2	.	TRBJ2-3	TGTGCCAGCAGGGACCGGACTAGCATTAGCACAGATACGCAGTATTTT	CASRDRTSISTDTQYF
TRBV6-6	.	.	TRBJ1-2	TGTGCCAGCGGCGATCTGCAGGGGAACTATGGCTACACCTTC	CASGDLQGNYGYTF
TRBV6-5	.	.	TRBJ1-1	TGTGCCAGCATTCAAGCGGCGAACACTGAAGCTTTCTTT	CASIQAANTEAFF
TRBV19	TRBD1	few	TRBJ2-7	TGTGCCAGTAGTATTCCAGGACAGGGAAACTCCTACGAGCAGTACTTC	CASSIPGQGNSYEQYF
TRBV19	TRBD1	.	TRBJ2-7	TGTGCCAGTAGTATCGGACAGGGCTACGAGCAGTACTTC	CASSIGQGYEQYF
TRBV6-1	TRBD1	.	TRBJ1-5	TGTGCCAGCAGTACGGACAGGGGAAATCAGCCCCAGCATTTT	CASSTDRGNQPQHF
TRBV18	TRBD1	.	TRBJ2-7	TGTGCCAGCTCACTCCAACAGGGGGTTGACCCTTACGAGCAGTACTTC	CASSLQQGVDPYEQYF
TRBV7-8	.	.	TRBJ2-7	TGTGCCAGCAGCTACTCGGGTGAGCAGTACTTC	CASSYSGEQYF
TRBV12-5	TRBD1	.	TRBJ1-5	TGTGCTAGTGGGTCAGGGGGCCCAAGCAATCAGCCCCAGCATTTT	CASGSGGPSNQPQHF
TRBV7-9	.	.	TRBJ2-5	TGTGCCAGCAGCCTATTACAGGGCGGCGAGACCCAGTACTTC	CASSLLQGGETQYF
TRBV5-1	TRBD2	.	TRBJ2-3	TGCGCCAGCAGCCTACGAAGGGCGGGGGGGCCCACAGATACGCAGTATTTT	CASSLRRAGGPTDTQYF
TRBV11-1	TRBD2	.	TRBJ2-1	TGTGCCAGCAACACCCTAGCGGGGGGCAAGGGAAGTGAGCAGTTCTTC	CASNTLAGGKGSEQFF
TRBV5-4	.	.	TRBJ2-5	TGTGCCAGCAGCTTCAGAACAGGGATCCAAGAGACCCAGTACTTC	CASSFRTGIQETQYF